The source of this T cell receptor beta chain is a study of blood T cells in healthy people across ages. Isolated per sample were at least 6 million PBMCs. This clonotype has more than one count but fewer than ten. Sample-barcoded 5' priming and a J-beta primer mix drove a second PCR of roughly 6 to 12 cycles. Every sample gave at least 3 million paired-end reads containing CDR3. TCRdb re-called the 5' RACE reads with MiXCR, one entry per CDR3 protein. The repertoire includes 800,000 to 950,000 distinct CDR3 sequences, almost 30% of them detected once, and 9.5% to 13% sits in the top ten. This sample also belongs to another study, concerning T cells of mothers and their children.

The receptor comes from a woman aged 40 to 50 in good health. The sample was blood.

CDR3 residues: CSVATGPANYGYTF. The CDR3 bases are TGCAGCGTGGCAACAGGACCAGCTAACTATGGCTACACCTTC. The chain uses TRBV29-1 and TRBJ1-2; tentatively, D is TRBD1 (5 bases). The CDR3 length is 14 residues. Deletions cut 6 bases from V and 0 bases from J, with 14 bases between. Germline assignment: CDR1 SQVTM and CDR2 ANQGSEA.